The clone carrying this TCR beta chain was counted between two and nine times. Its antigen is unknown. The source of the sample is a study of T cell repertoires in cytomegalovirus infection. Study context: Public TCR beta signature analysis indicated the presence of both CMV infection and matching HLA type.

In TCRdb, the reads were re-called with MiXCR into one record per CDR3 protein. This sample yields roughly 720,000 distinct CDR3 sequences, of which less than 40% are seen a single time; around 2.8% belongs to the top ten. The CDR3 is 11 residues long. V was pared by 3 bases and J by 8 bases, with 7 bases between. General observations from the study: Clonotypes of TCR beta that were HLA-C-restricted and CMV-specific dominated the ex vivo response.

The sequence derives from a human donor in good health (CMV status not recorded). Some clones in this sample may be carry-over from other donors' samples. Source material: PBMCs. The V and J genes are TRBV12-3 or TRBV12-4 and TRBJ1-1, with D unresolved. This CDR3 reads CASSFTPEAFF. The CDR3 nucleotides are TGTGCCAGCAGTTTTACCCCCGAAGCTTTCTTT.